A single sample gave rise to the 19 T cell receptor beta chains below, sequenced in a study of shared clonotypes between healthy human individuals. Sequencing used immunoSEQ multiplex PCR; TCRdb keeps in-frame clones, though not all of them. This sample has 1.4 million to 1.5 million clones; approximately 96% occur once, and the top ten carry approximately 1.1%. Material: naive CD4+ T cells sorted from blood. Subset noted: CD45RA+ positively selected. Every receptor here comes from a man aged 30 to 45 in good health.

This chain links TRBV27 with TRBJ2-1; 7 bases align to TRBD1. Germline loops: CDR1 MNHEY, CDR2 SMNVEV (reference sequence). The CDR3 covers 16 residues. V gave up 1 base and J gave up 4 bases; unmatched junction bases: 7. The CDR3 sequence: CASSLFSRGSYNEQFF. The CDR3 coding sequence is TGTGCCAGCAGTTTATTTTCCAGGGGGTCGTACAATGAGCAGTTCTTC.

This chain connects TRBV7-9 to TRBJ2-2; possibly TRBD1 for D (6 bases). V lost 5 bases and J lost 5, with 12 bases in between. The CDR3 contains 14 residues. Germline CDR1 is SEHNR and CDR2 is FQNEAQ (reference sequence). This CDR3 is CASSTEQGTGELFF. The CDR3 nucleotides read TGTGCCAGCAGCACAGAACAGGGTACCGGGGAGCTGTTTTTT. Full variable domain (missing parts from reference TRBV7-9 and TRBJ2-2): DTGVSQNPRHKITKRGQNVTFRCDPISEHNRLYWYRQTLGQGPEFLTYFQNEAQLEKSRLLSDRFSAERPKGSFSTLEIQRTEQGDSAMYLCASSTEQGTGELFFGEGSRLTVL.

The chain uses TRBV28 and TRBJ2-7, with 10 bases that match TRBD2. Germline CDR1 reads MDHEN; CDR2 reads SYDVKM. Germline trimming cut 2 bases from V and 0 bases from J; bases unmatched to any gene: 7. The CDR3 spans 17 residues. In DNA, the CDR3 is TGTGCCAGCAGTTTACCCAGTAGCGGGAGGAGCTCCTACGAGCAGTACTTC. This translates into CASSLPSSGRSSYEQYF.

The rearrangement links TRBV18 to TRBJ2-7, with 10 positions matching TRBD1. The ends lost 4 bases at V and 5 bases at J; junction bases unmatched: 5. CDR3 length: 14 residues. Germline CDR1 KGHSH, CDR2 LQKENI. The CDR3 sequence: CASSRTGGIDEQYF. The CDR3, as DNA: TGTGCCAGCTCACGGACAGGGGGGATCGACGAGCAGTACTTC.

The CDR3 nucleotides read TGTGCCAGCAGCAAATGGGGGGTGGAGACCCAGTACTTC. Its protein is CASSKWGVETQYF. V usage is TRBV6-1 and J usage is TRBJ2-5; tentatively, D is TRBD2 (6 bases). The CDR3 contains 13 residues. Trimming left V 6 bases short and J 5 bases short, with 13 bases between. The germline V gene encodes CDR1 MNHNS and CDR2 SASEGT.

In DNA, the CDR3 is TGCGCCAGCAGGCCTAGCGGGAGTTTCACGGATACGCAGTATTTT. It encodes CASRPSGSFTDTQYF. V is TRBV5-1 and J is TRBJ2-3, with 10 nucleotides matching TRBD2. The junction had 9 bases not matched to a gene; V was cut back by 5 bases and J by 6 bases. This CDR3 comprises 15 residues. Germline assignment: CDR1 SGHRS and CDR2 YFSETQ.

This chain joins TRBV5-1 and TRBJ1-1; TRBD1 matches 10 bases. There are 16 residues in the CDR3. Per germline, CDR1 SGHRS and CDR2 YFSETQ. V shed 2 bases and J 4 bases; nucleotides not matched to a gene: 8. The CDR3 sequence: CASSFTGTGVGTEAFF. The CDR3 DNA sequence: TGCGCCAGCAGCTTTACCGGGACAGGGGTCGGCACTGAAGCTTTCTTT.

This chain uses TRBV5-1 with TRBJ2-2; 9 positions agree with TRBD1. Germline loops: CDR1 SGHRS, CDR2 YFSETQ. There are 15 residues in the CDR3. Trimming at V came to 5 bases and at J to 6 bases, leaving 8 bases not matched to a gene. The CDR3 reads CASSSGTGFSGELFF. The CDR3 bases are TGCGCCAGCAGTTCCGGGACAGGGTTTTCCGGGGAGCTGTTTTTT.

This chain joins TRBV28 and TRBJ2-1; D unclear. V gave up 3 bases and J gave up 2 bases, with 11 bases separating them. The CDR3 runs 15 residues. The V gene's germline CDR1 is MDHEN and CDR2 SYDVKM. The CDR3 spells CASSFFKLAYNEQFF. CDR3 nucleotides: TGTGCCAGCAGTTTTTTCAAGTTGGCCTACAATGAGCAGTTCTTC.

This rearrangement joins TRBV9 to TRBJ2-7; 7 positions match TRBD2. Trimming took 8 bases from V and 3 from J; bases not matched to a gene: 8. The CDR3 has 13 amino acids. Germline-derived CDR1 and CDR2 are SGDLS and YYNGEE. This chain's CDR3 is CARTGGLNYEQYF. Here the CDR3 DNA reads TGTGCCAGAACGGGAGGTCTAAACTACGAGCAGTACTTC.

This chain uses TRBV19 with TRBJ2-1; 10 bases fit TRBD2. Germline trimming cut 6 bases from V and 10 bases from J; bases unmatched to any gene: 15. Germline CDR1 reads LNHDA; CDR2 reads SQIVND (reference sequence). CDR3 length: 16 amino acids. The CDR3 loop is CASRRGTSGIHGEQFF. CDR3 bases: TGTGCCAGTAGGCGGGGTACTAGCGGGATCCACGGCGAGCAGTTCTTC.

The chain's CDR3 is CASTPSRSYNEQFF. CDR3 coding DNA: TGTGCCAGCACCCCCTCTCGGAGCTACAATGAGCAGTTCTTC. This chain connects TRBV19 to TRBJ2-1; D is unclear. Trimming cost V 9 bases and J 3 bases, with 15 bases left between them. Germline V gene data show CDR1 as LNHDA and CDR2 as SQIVND (reference sequence). The CDR3 runs 14 residues.

The J gene is TRBJ2-7, the V gene TRBV2; no definite D call. Germline V gene lookup returns CDR1 SNHLY and CDR2 FYNNEI. The CDR3 extends over 13 amino acids. Trimming shortened V by 0 bases and J by 8 bases, and 11 bases separated the two germline ends. The CDR3 spells CASSEARIDKQYF. The CDR3 DNA follows: TGTGCCAGCAGTGAAGCGCGGATAGACAAGCAGTACTTC.

The V gene is TRBV11-2, the J gene TRBJ1-3; D unresolved. CDR1 and CDR2 from the germline V gene are SGHAT and FQNNGV. Trimming took off 2 bases at V and 1 base at J, with 6 bases between the two ends. This CDR3 comprises 14 residues. Written as DNA, the CDR3 is TGTGCCAGCAGCTTATCTCTTTCTGGAAACACCATATATTTT. Translation: CASSLSLSGNTIYF. Looking up the rest from reference TRBV11-2 and TRBJ1-3 gives the full variable domain: EAGVAQSPRYKIIEKRQSVAFWCNPISGHATLYWYQQILGQGPKLLIQFQNNGVVDDSQLPKDRFSAERLKGVDSTLKIQPAKLEDSAVYLCASSLSLSGNTIYFGEGSWLTVV.

The chain uses TRBV28 and TRBJ1-1, with TRBD1 identical over 8 bases. Germline-derived CDR1 and CDR2 are MDHEN and SYDVKM. The V gene end was trimmed by 7 bases and the J gene end by 1 base; junction bases not matched to a gene: 5. This CDR3 is 14 amino acids long. The CDR3 bases are TGTGCCAGCAAACCAGGGGGCAAGAACACTGAAGCTTTCTTT. Its protein is CASKPGGKNTEAFF.

The V and J genes are TRBV7-2 and TRBJ2-7, with a possible D match to TRBD1 (7 bases). Germline CDR1 is SGHTA and CDR2 is FQGNSA. This CDR3 has 14 residues. Deletions cut 2 bases from V and 3 bases from J, with 11 bases between. CDR3 coding DNA: TGTGCCAGCAGCTTATGGCAGGGGGGCTACGAGCAGTACTTC. Translated: CASSLWQGGYEQYF.

The V gene is TRBV6-5, the J gene TRBJ1-5, with D uncertain. Germline values: CDR1 MNHEY, CDR2 SVGAGI. This CDR3 comprises 13 residues. The V and J ends lost 3 bases and 5 bases respectively, with 8 bases between them. The CDR3 DNA sequence: TGTGCCAGCAGTTATGCCCACGATCAGCCCCAGCATTTT. Amino acids: CASSYAHDQPQHF.

The rearrangement uses TRBV30 and TRBJ2-7; 8 bases map to TRBD1. CDR1 is GTSNPN, CDR2 SVGIG, per germline (reference sequence). The CDR3 contains 13 residues. With V trimmed by 0 bases and J by 5 bases, 3 bases remained unmatched. As DNA, the CDR3 is TGTGCCTGGAGTGTACAGGGGGTGGACGAGCAGTACTTC. As protein: CAWSVQGVDEQYF.

Concerning this clone itself: Other DNA sequences of this sample code for an identical CDR3. V is TRBV7-9 and J is TRBJ2-6; D not certain. Looked up from germline, CDR1 is SEHNR and CDR2 is FQNEAQ (reference sequence). The CDR3 runs 15 residues. Trimming left V 5 bases short and J 0 bases short, with 8 bases between. CDR3 region: CASSPRSSGANVLTF. Here the CDR3 DNA reads TGTGCCAGCAGCCCCCGGAGCTCTGGGGCCAACGTCCTGACTTTC.